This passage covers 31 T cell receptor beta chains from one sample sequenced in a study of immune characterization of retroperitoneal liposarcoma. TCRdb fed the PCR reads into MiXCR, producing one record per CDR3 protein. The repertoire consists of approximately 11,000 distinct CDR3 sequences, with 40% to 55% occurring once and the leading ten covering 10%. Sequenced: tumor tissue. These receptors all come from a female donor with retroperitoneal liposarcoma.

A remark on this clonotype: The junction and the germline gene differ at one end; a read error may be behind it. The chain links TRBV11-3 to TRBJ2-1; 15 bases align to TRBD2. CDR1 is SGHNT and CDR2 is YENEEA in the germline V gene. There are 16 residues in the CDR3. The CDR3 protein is CASSPFGLAGGNEQLF. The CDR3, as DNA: TGTGCCAGCAGCCCATTCGGACTAGCGGGAGGGAATGAGCAGTTATTC.

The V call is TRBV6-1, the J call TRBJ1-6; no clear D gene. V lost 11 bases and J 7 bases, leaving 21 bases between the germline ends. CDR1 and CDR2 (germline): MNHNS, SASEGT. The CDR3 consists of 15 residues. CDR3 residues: CAETRGAGGNSPLHF. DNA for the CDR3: TGTGCCGAAACACGGGGAGCGGGCGGGAATTCACCCCTCCACTTT.

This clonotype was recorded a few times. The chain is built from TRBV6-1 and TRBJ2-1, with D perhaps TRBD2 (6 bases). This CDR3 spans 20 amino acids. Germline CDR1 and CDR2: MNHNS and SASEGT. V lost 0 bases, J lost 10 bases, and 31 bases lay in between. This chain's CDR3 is CASSEAASPLFAGTPAEQFF. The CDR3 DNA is TGTGCCAGCAGTGAAGCGGCGAGTCCCCTCTTTGCGGGGACCCCGGCCGAGCAGTTCTTC.

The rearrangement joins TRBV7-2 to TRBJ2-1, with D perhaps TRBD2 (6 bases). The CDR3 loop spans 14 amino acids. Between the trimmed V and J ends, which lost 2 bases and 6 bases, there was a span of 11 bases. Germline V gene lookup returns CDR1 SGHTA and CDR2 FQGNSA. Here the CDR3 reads CASSLQAGANEQFF. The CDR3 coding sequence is TGTGCCAGCAGCTTACAAGCGGGCGCCAATGAGCAGTTCTTC.

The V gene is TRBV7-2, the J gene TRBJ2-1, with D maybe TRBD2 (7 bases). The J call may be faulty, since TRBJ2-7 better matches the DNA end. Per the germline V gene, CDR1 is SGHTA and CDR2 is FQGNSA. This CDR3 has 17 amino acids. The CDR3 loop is CASSPAPQGRGYNEQYF. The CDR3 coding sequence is TGTGCCAGCAGCCCAGCCCCCCAGGGGAGGGGATACAATGAGCAGTACTTC.

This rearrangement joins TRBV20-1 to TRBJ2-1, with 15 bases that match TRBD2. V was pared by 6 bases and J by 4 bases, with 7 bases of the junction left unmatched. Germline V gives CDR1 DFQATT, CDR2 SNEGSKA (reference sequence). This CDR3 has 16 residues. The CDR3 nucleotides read TGCAGTGCCATCGGACTAGCGGGGGGGGATTACAATGAGCAGTTCTTC. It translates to CSAIGLAGGDYNEQFF.

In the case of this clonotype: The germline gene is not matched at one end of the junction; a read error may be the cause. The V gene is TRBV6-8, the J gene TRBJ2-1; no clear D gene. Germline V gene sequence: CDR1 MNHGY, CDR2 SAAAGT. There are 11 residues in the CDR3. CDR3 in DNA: TGTGCCAGCAGTTACGGGCCACTGAGGTACTTC. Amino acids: CASSYGPLRYF.

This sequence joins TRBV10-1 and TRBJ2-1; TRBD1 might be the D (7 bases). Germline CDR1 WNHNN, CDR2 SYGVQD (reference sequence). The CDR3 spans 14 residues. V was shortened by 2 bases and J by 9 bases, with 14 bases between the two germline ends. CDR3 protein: CASSEDREVAEQFF. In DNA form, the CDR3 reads TGCGCCAGCAGTGAGGACAGGGAGGTGGCTGAGCAGTTCTTC.

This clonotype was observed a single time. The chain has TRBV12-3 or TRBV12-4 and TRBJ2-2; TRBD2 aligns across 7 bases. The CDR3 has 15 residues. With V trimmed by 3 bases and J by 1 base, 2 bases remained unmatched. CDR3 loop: CASSLASGNTGELFF. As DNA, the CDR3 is TGTGCCAGCAGTTTGGCTAGCGGGAACACCGGGGAGCTGTTTTTT.

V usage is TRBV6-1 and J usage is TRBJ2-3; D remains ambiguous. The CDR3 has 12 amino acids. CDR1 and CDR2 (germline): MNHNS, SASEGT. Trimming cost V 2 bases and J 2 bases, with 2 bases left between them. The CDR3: CASSENTDTQYF. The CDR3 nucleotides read TGTGCCAGCAGTGAAAACACAGATACGCAGTATTTT.

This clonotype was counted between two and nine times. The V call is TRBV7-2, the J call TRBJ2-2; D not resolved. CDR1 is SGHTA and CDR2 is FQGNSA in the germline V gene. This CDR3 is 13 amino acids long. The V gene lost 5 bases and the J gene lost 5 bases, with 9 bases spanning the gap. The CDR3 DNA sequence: TGTGCCAGCAGCGCCTGGATGACCGGGGAGCTGTTTTTT. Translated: CASSAWMTGELFF.

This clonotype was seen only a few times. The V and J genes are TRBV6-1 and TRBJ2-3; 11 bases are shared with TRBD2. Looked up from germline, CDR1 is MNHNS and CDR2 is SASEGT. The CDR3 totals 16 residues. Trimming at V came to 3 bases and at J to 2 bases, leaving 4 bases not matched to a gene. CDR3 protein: CASSDATSGATDTQYF. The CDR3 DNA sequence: TGTGCCAGCAGTGACGCGACTAGCGGGGCCACAGATACGCAGTATTTT.

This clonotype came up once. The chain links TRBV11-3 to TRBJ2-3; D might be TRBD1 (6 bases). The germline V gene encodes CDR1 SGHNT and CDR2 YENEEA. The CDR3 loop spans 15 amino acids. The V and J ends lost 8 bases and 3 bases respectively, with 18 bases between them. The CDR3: CASSAARGTTDTQYF. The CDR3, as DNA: TGTGCCAGCTCCGCGGCCAGGGGAACAACAGATACGCAGTATTTT.

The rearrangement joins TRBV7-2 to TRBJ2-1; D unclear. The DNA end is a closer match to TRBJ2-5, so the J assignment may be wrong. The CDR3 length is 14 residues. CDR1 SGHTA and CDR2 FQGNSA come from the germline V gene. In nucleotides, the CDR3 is TGTGCCAGCAGCTTCGGAACCTCGTTAGGGACCCAGTACTTC. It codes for CASSFGTSLGTQYF.

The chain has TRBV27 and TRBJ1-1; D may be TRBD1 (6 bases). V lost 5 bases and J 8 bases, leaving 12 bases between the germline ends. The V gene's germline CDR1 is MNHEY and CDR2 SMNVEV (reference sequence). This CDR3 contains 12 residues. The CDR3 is CASSRPGAEAFF. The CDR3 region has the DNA TGTGCCAGCAGTCGCCCGGGGGCGGAAGCTTTCTTT.

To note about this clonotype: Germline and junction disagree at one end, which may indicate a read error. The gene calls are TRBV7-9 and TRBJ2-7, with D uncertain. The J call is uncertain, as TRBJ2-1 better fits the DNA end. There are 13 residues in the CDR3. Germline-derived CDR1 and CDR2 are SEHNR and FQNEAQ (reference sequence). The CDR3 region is CSSNHERSNEQFF. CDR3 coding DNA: TGTTCCAGCAATCACGAACGGTCAAATGAGCAGTTCTTC.

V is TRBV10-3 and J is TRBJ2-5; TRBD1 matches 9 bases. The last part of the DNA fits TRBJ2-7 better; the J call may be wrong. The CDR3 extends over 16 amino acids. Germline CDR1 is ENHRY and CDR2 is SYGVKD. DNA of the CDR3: TGTGCCATCAGTGAGATTACGGGACAGGGAAACTACGAGCAGTACTTC. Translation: CAISEITGQGNYEQYF.

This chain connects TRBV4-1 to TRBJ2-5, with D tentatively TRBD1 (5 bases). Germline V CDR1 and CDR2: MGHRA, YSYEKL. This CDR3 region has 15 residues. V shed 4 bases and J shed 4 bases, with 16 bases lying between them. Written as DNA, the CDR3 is TGCGCCAGCAGCCCAGAAGGGGATCCCCGAGAGACCCAGTACTTC. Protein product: CASSPEGDPRETQYF.

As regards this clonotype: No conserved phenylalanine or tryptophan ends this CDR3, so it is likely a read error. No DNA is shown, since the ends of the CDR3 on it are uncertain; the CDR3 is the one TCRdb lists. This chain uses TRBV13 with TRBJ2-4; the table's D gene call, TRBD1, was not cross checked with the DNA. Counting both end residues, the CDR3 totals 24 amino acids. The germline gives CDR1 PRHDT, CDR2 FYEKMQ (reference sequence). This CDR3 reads CLPRPQSCSSPPTARSGKSCFLRS.

The CDR3 here is CASRTGSGRGGEQFF. DNA for the CDR3: TGTGCCAGCCGGACGGGTAGCGGAAGGGGGGGTGAGCAGTTCTTC. The V and J genes are TRBV27 and TRBJ2-1, with a weak D call TRBD2 (7 bases). Looked up from germline, CDR1 is MNHEY and CDR2 is SMNVEV (reference sequence). The CDR3 covers 15 residues. Deletions cut 8 bases from V and 9 bases from J, with 23 bases between.

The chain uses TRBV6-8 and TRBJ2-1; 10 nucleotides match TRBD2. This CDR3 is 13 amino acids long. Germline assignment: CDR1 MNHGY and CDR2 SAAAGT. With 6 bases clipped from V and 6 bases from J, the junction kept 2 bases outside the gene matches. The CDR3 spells CASRLAGRNEQFF. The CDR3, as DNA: TGTGCCAGCAGACTAGCGGGACGCAATGAGCAGTTCTTC.

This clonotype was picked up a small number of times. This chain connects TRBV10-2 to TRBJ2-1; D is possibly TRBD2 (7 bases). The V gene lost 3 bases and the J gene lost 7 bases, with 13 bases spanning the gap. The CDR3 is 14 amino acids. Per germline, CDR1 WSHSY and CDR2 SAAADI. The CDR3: CASSEGGGFNEQFF. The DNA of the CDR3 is TGCGCCAGCAGTGAAGGGGGGGGTTTTAATGAGCAGTTCTTC.

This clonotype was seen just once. The CDR3 DNA reads TGTGCCAGCAGCTTTCAGTTAGCGGGTGAAGCTTTCTTT. Translated, it gives CASSFQLAGEAFF. The chain has TRBV7-2 and TRBJ1-1; D gene ambiguous. V lost 3 bases, J lost 7 bases, and 12 bases lay in between. The CDR3 is made up of 13 amino acids. Germline V gives CDR1 SGHTA, CDR2 FQGNSA.

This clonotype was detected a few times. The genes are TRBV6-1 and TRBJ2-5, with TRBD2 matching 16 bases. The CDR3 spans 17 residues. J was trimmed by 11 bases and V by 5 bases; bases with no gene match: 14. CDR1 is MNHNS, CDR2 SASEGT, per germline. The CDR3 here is CASSLGLAGGPGNEQYF. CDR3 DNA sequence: TGTGCCAGCAGTTTGGGACTAGCGGGGGGGCCGGGGAATGAGCAGTACTTC.

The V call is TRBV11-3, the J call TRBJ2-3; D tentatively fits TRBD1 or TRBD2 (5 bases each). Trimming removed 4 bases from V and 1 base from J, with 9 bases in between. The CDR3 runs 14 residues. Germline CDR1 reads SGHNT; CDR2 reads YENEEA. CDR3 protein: CASSSRGGTDTQYF. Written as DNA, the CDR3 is TGTGCCAGCAGCTCAAGAGGGGGCACAGATACGCAGTATTTT.

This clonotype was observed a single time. CDR3 bases: TGTGCCAGCAGTTACCGGGGACAGGGATCCTATGGCTACACCTTC. The encoded protein is CASSYRGQGSYGYTF. The V call is TRBV6-5, the J call TRBJ1-2; 9 nucleotides agree with TRBD1. V dropped 2 bases and J dropped 4; count of bases not matched to a gene: 5. This CDR3 is built from 15 residues. Germline-derived CDR1 and CDR2 are MNHEY and SVGAGI.

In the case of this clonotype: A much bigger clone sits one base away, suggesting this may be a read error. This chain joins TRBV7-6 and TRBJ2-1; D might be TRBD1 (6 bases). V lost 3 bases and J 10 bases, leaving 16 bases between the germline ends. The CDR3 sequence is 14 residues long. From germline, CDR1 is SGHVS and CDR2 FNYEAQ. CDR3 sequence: CASSLGAGTNEQFF. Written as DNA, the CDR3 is TGTGCCAGCAGCTTGGGGGCAGGGACAAACGAGCAGTTCTTC.

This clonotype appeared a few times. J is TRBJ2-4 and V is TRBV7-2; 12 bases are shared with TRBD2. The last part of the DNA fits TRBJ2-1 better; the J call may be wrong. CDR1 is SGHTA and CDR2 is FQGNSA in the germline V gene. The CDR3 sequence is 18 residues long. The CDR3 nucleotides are TGTGCCAGCAGCGGACCACAAATGCTAGCGGGAGGGAGCTATGAGCAGTTCTTC. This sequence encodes CASSGPQMLAGGSYEQFF.

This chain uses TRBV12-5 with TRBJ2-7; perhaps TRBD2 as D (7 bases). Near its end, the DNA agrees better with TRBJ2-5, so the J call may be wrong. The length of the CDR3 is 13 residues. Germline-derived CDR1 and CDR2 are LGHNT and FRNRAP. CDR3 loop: CASGEGGGETQYF. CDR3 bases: TGTGCTAGTGGGGAAGGGGGGGGAGAGACCCAGTACTTC.

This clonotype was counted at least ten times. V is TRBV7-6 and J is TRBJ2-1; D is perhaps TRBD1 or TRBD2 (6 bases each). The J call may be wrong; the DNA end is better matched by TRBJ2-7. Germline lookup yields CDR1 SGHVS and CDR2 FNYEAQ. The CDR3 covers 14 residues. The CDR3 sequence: CASSATRRDNEQYF. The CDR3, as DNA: TGTGCCAGCAGCGCGACGAGGAGGGACAATGAGCAGTACTTC.

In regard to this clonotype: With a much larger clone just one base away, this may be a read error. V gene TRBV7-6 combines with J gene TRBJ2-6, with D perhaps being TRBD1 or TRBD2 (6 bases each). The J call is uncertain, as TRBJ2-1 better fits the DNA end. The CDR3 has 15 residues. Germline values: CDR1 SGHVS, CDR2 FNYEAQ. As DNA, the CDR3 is TGTGCCAGCAGCTTAATTTCCGGGGGCGGGGAGGCCCAGTTCTTC. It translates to CASSLISGGGEAQFF.